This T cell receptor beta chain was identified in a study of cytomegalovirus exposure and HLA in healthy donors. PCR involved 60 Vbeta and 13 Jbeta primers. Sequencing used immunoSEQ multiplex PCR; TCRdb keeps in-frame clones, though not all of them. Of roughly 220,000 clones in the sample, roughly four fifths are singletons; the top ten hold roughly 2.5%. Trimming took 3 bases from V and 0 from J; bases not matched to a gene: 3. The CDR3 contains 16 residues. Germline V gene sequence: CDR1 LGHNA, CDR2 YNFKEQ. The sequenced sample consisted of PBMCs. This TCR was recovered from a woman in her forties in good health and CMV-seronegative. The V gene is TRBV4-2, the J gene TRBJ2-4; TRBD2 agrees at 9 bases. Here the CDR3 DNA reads TGTGCCAGCAGCCATACTAGCGGGCTAGCCAAAAACATTCAGTACTTC. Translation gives CASSHTSGLAKNIQYF.